The 22 T cell receptor beta chains listed next were all sequenced from one sample in a study of T cells in women clearing cervical HPV infection. Here immunoSEQ multiplex PCR was the method, and the copy in TCRdb shows in-frame clones only, minus some. This sample's table has fewer than 40,000 clones. Specimen: blood buffy coat. The source of these receptors is a woman aged 18-70 years with a cervical HPV16 infection that either progressed to CIN3+ or cleared (not recorded which).

As regards this clone: The read stops 3 residues short of the end of the CDR3; the missing end is completed from the germline J gene. This chain connects TRBV23-1 to TRBJ1-2; D is unclear. TRBV23-1 is designated an ORF whose function remains uncertain. This CDR3 has 16 residues. V was cut by 0 bases and J by 0 bases, with 11 bases left in between. The CDR3 DNA, read in part, is TGCGCCAGCAGTCAATCGGAGCGGCTAACTAACTATGGC. Amino acid sequence: CASSQSERLTNYG. The entire CDR3 reads CASSQSERLTNYGYTF.

For this clone: The read terminates 3 residues ahead of where the CDR3 ends, so the germline J gene completes it. The chain is built from TRBV5-1 and TRBJ1-3; 7 bases are a match to TRBD1. CDR1 is SGHRS, CDR2 YFSETQ, per germline. The CDR3 totals 16 residues. The V and J ends lost 5 bases and 3 bases, in that order; junction bases with no gene match: 11. CDR3 amino acids: CASRPTTGSIGNTIYF. The sequenced part of the CDR3 DNA is TGCGCCAGCAGACCAACGACAGGGTCTATTGGAAACACC.

A remark on this clone: Germline and junction disagree at one end, which may indicate a read error. The read comes to an end 3 residues before the CDR3 does, leaving the germline J gene to fill in the end. The chain uses TRBV4-2 and TRBJ2-7, with D unclear. Germline-derived CDR1 and CDR2 are LGHNA and YNFKEQ. The CDR3 totals 13 residues. Incomplete CDR3 DNA: TGCGCCAGCAGCCAAGATAGTCGCTACGAG. Its protein product is CASSQDSRYE. The whole CDR3 region reads CASSQDSRYEQYF.

Concerning this clone itself: The read terminates 3 residues before the CDR3 end, so the remaining end is supplied by the germline J gene. The J gene is TRBJ2-2, the V gene TRBV14; tentative D call: TRBD1 (6 bases). The CDR3 runs to 15 residues. CDR1 SGHDN and CDR2 FVKESK come from the germline V gene. V shed 5 bases and J shed 3 bases, with 13 bases lying between them. The CDR3 protein is CASSYREKDTGELFF. The covered CDR3 bases are TGTGCCAGCAGCTACAGGGAGAAGGACACCGGGGAG.

Note on this clone: Coverage ceases 3 residues before the CDR3 finishes, and the germline J gene fills in the end. The rearrangement joins TRBV6-2 or TRBV6-3 to TRBJ2-7; TRBD1 matches 7 bases. Unmatched junction bases numbered 10, after V lost 0 bases and J lost 2 bases. CDR3 length: 17 residues. The germline V gene encodes CDR1 MNHEY and CDR2 SVGEGT. The CDR3: CASSYSLLRQGAYEQYF. The CDR3 DNA, read in part, is TGTGCCAGCAGTTACTCTCTACTTCGACAGGGTGCCTACGAG.

Turning to this clone: A junction end diverges from the germline sequence, so it may reflect a read error. Read coverage stops 3 residues before the CDR3 terminus; the germline J gene supplies the remainder. The genes are TRBV4-2 and TRBJ2-7; 7 positions match TRBD2. Germline lookup yields CDR1 LGHNA and CDR2 YNFKEQ. The CDR3 is 14 residues long. The CDR3: CASSPSGGGPEQYF. The sequenced part of the CDR3 DNA is TGCGCCAGCAGCCCCTCGGGCGGGGGACCCGAG.

Comments on this clone: The CDR3 is cut off 3 residues early in the read; its end comes from the germline J gene. The sample contains more than one DNA sequence encoding this CDR3. V usage is TRBV29-1 and J usage is TRBJ1-3; D gene unclear. The ends were cut back, 6 bases at V and 0 bases at J, with 9 bases in the middle. The CDR3 extends over 13 amino acids. Germline V gives CDR1 SQVTM, CDR2 ANQGSEA. The chain's CDR3 is CSVRLASGNTIYF. CDR3 DNA, as far as it was read: TGCAGCGTGAGACTGGCCTCTGGAAACACC.

A note on this clone: The read terminates 3 residues ahead of where the CDR3 ends, so the germline J gene completes it. V and J are TRBV20-1 and TRBJ2-1, with D possibly matching TRBD1 (5 bases). Germline CDR1 is DFQATT and CDR2 is SNEGSKA (reference sequence). This CDR3 has 14 amino acids. V was cut by 3 bases and J by 0 bases, with 9 bases left in between. The sequenced CDR3 bases are TGCAGTGCTAGTTGGGGCAACTCCTACAATGAG. As protein: CSASWGNSYNE. The CDR3 in its entirety is CSASWGNSYNEQFF.

In regard to this clone: The read is 3 residues too short to cover the CDR3 end, so that end is filled in from the germline J gene. The rearrangement links TRBV2 to TRBJ2-2; D is possibly TRBD1 or TRBD2 (5 bases each). Germline V gives CDR1 SNHLY, CDR2 FYNNEI. V lost 2 bases to trimming and J lost 5 bases, with 9 bases between them. The CDR3 is 14 residues long. The CDR3 bases that were read are TGTGCCAGCAGTGAAATTGAGGGGACCGGGGAG. This encodes CASSEIEGTGE. The full CDR3 sequence reads CASSEIEGTGELFF.

CDR3 protein: CASNGEGPYEQYF. The covered CDR3 bases are TGTGCCAGCAACGGGGAAGGCCCCTACGAG. This chain connects TRBV7-2 to TRBJ2-7; TRBD2 might be the D (5 bases). The read falls 3 residues short of the CDR3 end, and the missing part is taken from the germline J gene. The CDR3 loop spans 13 amino acids. V was cut by 7 bases and J by 2 bases, with 12 bases left in between. Germline V gene sequence: CDR1 SGHTA, CDR2 FQGNSA.

To note about this clone: The CDR3 goes on 3 residues after the read ends, and that part is filled in from the germline J gene. The V gene is TRBV14, the J gene TRBJ2-7; D is ambiguous. CDR1 is SGHDN, CDR2 FVKESK, per germline. This CDR3 has 11 amino acids. Trimming left V 5 bases short and J 3 bases short, with 5 bases between. The part of the CDR3 DNA that was read is TGTGCCAGCAGCAACGGCTACGAG. It encodes CASSNGYE. The CDR3 as a whole reads CASSNGYEQYF.

Remarks on this clone: The CDR3 end lies 3 residues beyond the end of the read and is filled in from the germline J gene. The rearrangement uses TRBV7-6 and TRBJ1-6, with D maybe TRBD1 (6 bases). Germline V CDR1 and CDR2: SGHVS, FNYEAQ. Trimming left V 3 bases short and J 9 bases short, with 15 bases between. The CDR3 runs 15 residues. CDR3 region: CASSFTPTGPSPLHF. Partial CDR3 DNA: TGTGCCAGCAGCTTTACCCCGACAGGCCCTTCACCC.

Note on this clone: The read terminates 3 residues ahead of where the CDR3 ends, so the germline J gene completes it. The genes are TRBV20-1 and TRBJ1-1; a possible D gene is TRBD1 (6 bases). CDR1 is DFQATT and CDR2 is SNEGSKA in the germline V gene (reference sequence). There are 13 residues in the CDR3. With 5 bases removed from V and 1 base from J, the gap between germline ends came to 11 bases. The sequenced CDR3 bases are TGCAGTGCTCAACCGACAGGGAACACTGAA. This translates into CSAQPTGNTE. The whole CDR3 reads CSAQPTGNTEAFF.

To note about this clone: The observed sequence ends 3 residues before the CDR3 terminus, with the missing tail filled in from the germline J gene. V and J are TRBV12-3 or TRBV12-4 and TRBJ2-7; the D is unclear. This CDR3 contains 12 residues. Trimming left V 1 base short and J 6 bases short, with 7 bases between. The CDR3: CASSLVTGEQYF. The part of the CDR3 DNA that was read is TGTGCCAGCAGTTTAGTGACGGGCGAG.

On this clone: The missing CDR3 end, 3 residues past where the read stops, is filled in from the germline J gene. The chain employs TRBV6-2 or TRBV6-3 and TRBJ2-3; 7 bases line up with TRBD1. The CDR3 has 13 residues. Germline-derived CDR1 and CDR2 are MNHEY and SVGEGT. This CDR3 is CASSDRKDQPQYF. The part of the CDR3 DNA that was read is TGTGCCAGTTCGGACAGGAAAGATCAGCCG.

CDR3 protein: CASTLQGFGELFF. Partial CDR3 DNA: TGTGCCAGCACCCTTCAGGGGTTCGGGGAG. This chain joins TRBV5-5 and TRBJ2-2; D is perhaps TRBD1 (6 bases). The sequenced fragment ends 3 residues before the CDR3 boundary, so the rest is inferred from the germline J gene. The CDR3 has 13 amino acids. Trimming took 6 bases from V and 7 from J, leaving 13 bases between them. Germline-derived CDR1 and CDR2 are SGHKS and YYEKEE (reference sequence).

As regards this clone: The CDR3 end is not reached by the read, which stops 3 residues before it; the germline J gene fills it in. The chain joins TRBV7-2 to TRBJ2-1; TRBD1 matches 7 bases. From germline, CDR1 is SGHTA and CDR2 FQGNSA. The V segment lost 0 bases and the J segment 9 bases; nucleotides outside the gene matches: 11. This CDR3 contains 16 residues. The DNA read from the CDR3 is TGTGCCAGCAGCTTAGCTCGGGACAGCGAGCGCGGTGAG. Its translation is CASSLARDSERGE. The full CDR3 protein reads CASSLARDSERGEQFF.

The DNA read from the CDR3 is TGTGCCAGCAGCCCCGACGGGGGGGCCAACGTC. Encoded protein: CASSPDGGANV. The full CDR3 sequence reads CASSPDGGANVLTF. J is TRBJ2-6 and V is TRBV5-6, with no clear D. Sequencing ends 3 residues short of the CDR3 end; the germline J gene provides the rest. The CDR3 length is 14 residues. The V gene's germline CDR1 is SGHDT and CDR2 YYEEEE. V lost 4 bases to trimming and J lost 4 bases, with 9 bases between them.

The DNA read from the CDR3 is TGTGCCAGCAGGACCCTAGCGGGGACAGATACG. Its protein is CASRTLAGTDT. The whole CDR3 sequence reads CASRTLAGTDTQYF. This chain links TRBV6-2 or TRBV6-3 with TRBJ2-3; 9 bases align to TRBD2. The read halts 3 residues ahead of the CDR3 end, with the missing end drawn from the germline J gene. The CDR3 runs to 14 residues. Trimming removed 6 bases from V and 3 bases from J; junction bases left unmatched: 4. The germline CDR1 and CDR2 sequences are MNHEY and SVGEGT.

Points on this clone: With the read ending 3 residues before the CDR3 end, the germline J gene is used to fill in that end. The V and J genes are TRBV20-1 and TRBJ2-3; D might be TRBD1 (5 bases). Germline V gene data show CDR1 as DFQATT and CDR2 as SNEGSKA (reference sequence). The CDR3 has 16 residues. V lost 0 bases, J lost 4 bases, and 17 bases lay in between. CDR3 sequence reads: CSARDYNPKGADTQYF. CDR3 DNA, as far as it was read: TGCAGTGCTAGAGATTACAATCCCAAAGGGGCAGATACG.

Details on this clone: The read is 3 residues too short to cover the CDR3 end, so that end is filled in from the germline J gene. The chain joins TRBV4-1 to TRBJ1-2; TRBD1 matches at 7 bases. The germline V gene has CDR1 MGHRA and CDR2 YSYEKL. The V and J ends lost 4 bases and 4 bases, in that order; junction bases with no gene match: 3. The CDR3 runs to 13 residues. The CDR3: CASSPRDSYGYTF. CDR3 DNA (partial): TGCGCCAGCAGCCCCCGGGACAGCTATGGC.

Comment on this clone: The CDR3 goes on 3 residues after the read ends, and that part is filled in from the germline J gene. This rearrangement joins TRBV14 to TRBJ1-6, with D possibly being TRBD1 (5 bases). Germline V gene sequence: CDR1 SGHDN, CDR2 FVKESK. There are 14 residues in the CDR3. V was trimmed by 4 bases and J by 10 bases, leaving 14 bases between them. CDR3 in amino acids: CASSLAGFGSPLHF. The part of the CDR3 DNA that was read is TGTGCCAGCAGCCTAGCAGGGTTTGGATCACCC.